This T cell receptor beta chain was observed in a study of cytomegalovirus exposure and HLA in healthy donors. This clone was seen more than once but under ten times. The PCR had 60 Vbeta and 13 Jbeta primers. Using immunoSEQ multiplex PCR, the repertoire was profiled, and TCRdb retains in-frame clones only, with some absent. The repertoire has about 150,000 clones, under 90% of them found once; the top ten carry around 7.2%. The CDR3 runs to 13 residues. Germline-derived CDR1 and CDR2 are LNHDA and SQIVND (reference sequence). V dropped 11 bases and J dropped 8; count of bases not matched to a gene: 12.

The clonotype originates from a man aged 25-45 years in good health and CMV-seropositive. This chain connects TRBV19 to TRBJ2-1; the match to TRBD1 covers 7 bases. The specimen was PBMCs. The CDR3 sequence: CAPTRGRSDEQFF. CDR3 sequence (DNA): TGTGCCCCCACGAGGGGGCGAAGCGATGAGCAGTTCTTC. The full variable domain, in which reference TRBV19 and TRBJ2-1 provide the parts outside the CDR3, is DGGITQSPKYLFRKEGQNVTLSCEQNLNHDAMYWYRQDPGQGLRLIYYSQIVNDFQKGDIAEGYSVSREKKESFPLTVTSAQKNPTAFYLCAPTRGRSDEQFFGPGTRLTVL.